This TCR beta chain was identified in a study of cytomegalovirus exposure and HLA in healthy donors. The CDR3 has 15 residues. Germline lookup yields CDR1 GTSNPN and CDR2 SVGIG (reference sequence). V lost 1 base to trimming and J lost 3 bases, with 15 bases between them. Note on this clone: Its specificity is unknown.

PCR was performed using 60 Vbeta and 13 Jbeta primers. Measured with immunoSEQ multiplex PCR; TCRdb has only the in-frame clones, and not every one. The profile shows some 180,000 clones, roughly 74% of them singletons. Study-level findings and limits: Both high specificity and high sensitivity reportedly marked the classifier's diagnosis of cytomegalovirus status.

The chain joins TRBV30 to TRBJ1-1; TRBD1 is a possible D gene (5 bases). The receptor was derived from a female donor in good health and CMV-seronegative. The sequencing sample was made of PBMCs. The CDR3: CAWSARPPGDTEAFF. As DNA, the CDR3 is TGTGCCTGGAGTGCCCGGCCCCCGGGGGACACTGAAGCTTTCTTT.